This T cell receptor beta chain was retrieved from a study of T cells in Graves' hyperthyroidism and ophthalmopathy. Regions amplified from RNA transcripts were the TCR beta CDR3 regions. Primed by the HTBI set, a first-round RT-PCR was run on the TCR CDR3. Each CDR3 protein gets one entry after TCRdb re-called the multiplex PCR reads with MiXCR. The sample includes 500,000 to 700,000 distinct CDR3 sequences, 15% to 20% of them seen just once. This CDR3 is built from 15 residues. Deletions cut 3 bases from V and 0 bases from J, with 9 bases between. The germline CDR1 and CDR2 sequences are WNHNN and SYGVQD (reference sequence).

The receptor's source is a woman aged 18 to 35 with Graves' hyperthyroidism. The specimen was blood. The rearrangement links TRBV10-1 to TRBJ2-1; D unresolved. CDR3 residues: CASSDPPSSYNEQFF. The CDR3 coding sequence is TGCGCCAGCAGTGACCCCCCGAGCTCCTACAATGAGCAGTTCTTC.